This T cell receptor (beta chain) was obtained from a study of blood T cell repertoires in COVID-19. Study information: PBMCs, B-cell-depleted T cells, or T cells provided the cDNA or gDNA that made up the material.

V trimming: 6 bases; J trimming: 2 bases; junction bases outside the gene matches: 5. The germline V gene has CDR1 MRHNA and CDR2 SNTAGT. The CDR3 extends over 15 amino acids. TCRdb's table, derived via immunoSEQ multiplex PCR, lists solely in-frame clones and lacks some. The sample has about 70,000 clones; roughly 80% are singletons. The chain has TRBV6-4 and TRBJ2-3; TRBD2 matches 10 bases. This TCR was sampled from a woman of 80 years or more with acute or convalescent COVID-19. The sample was peripheral blood. The CDR3 nucleotides are TGTGCCAGCAGGATAGCGGGGGGTTCCACAGATACGCAGTATTTT. Protein product: CASRIAGGSTDTQYF.